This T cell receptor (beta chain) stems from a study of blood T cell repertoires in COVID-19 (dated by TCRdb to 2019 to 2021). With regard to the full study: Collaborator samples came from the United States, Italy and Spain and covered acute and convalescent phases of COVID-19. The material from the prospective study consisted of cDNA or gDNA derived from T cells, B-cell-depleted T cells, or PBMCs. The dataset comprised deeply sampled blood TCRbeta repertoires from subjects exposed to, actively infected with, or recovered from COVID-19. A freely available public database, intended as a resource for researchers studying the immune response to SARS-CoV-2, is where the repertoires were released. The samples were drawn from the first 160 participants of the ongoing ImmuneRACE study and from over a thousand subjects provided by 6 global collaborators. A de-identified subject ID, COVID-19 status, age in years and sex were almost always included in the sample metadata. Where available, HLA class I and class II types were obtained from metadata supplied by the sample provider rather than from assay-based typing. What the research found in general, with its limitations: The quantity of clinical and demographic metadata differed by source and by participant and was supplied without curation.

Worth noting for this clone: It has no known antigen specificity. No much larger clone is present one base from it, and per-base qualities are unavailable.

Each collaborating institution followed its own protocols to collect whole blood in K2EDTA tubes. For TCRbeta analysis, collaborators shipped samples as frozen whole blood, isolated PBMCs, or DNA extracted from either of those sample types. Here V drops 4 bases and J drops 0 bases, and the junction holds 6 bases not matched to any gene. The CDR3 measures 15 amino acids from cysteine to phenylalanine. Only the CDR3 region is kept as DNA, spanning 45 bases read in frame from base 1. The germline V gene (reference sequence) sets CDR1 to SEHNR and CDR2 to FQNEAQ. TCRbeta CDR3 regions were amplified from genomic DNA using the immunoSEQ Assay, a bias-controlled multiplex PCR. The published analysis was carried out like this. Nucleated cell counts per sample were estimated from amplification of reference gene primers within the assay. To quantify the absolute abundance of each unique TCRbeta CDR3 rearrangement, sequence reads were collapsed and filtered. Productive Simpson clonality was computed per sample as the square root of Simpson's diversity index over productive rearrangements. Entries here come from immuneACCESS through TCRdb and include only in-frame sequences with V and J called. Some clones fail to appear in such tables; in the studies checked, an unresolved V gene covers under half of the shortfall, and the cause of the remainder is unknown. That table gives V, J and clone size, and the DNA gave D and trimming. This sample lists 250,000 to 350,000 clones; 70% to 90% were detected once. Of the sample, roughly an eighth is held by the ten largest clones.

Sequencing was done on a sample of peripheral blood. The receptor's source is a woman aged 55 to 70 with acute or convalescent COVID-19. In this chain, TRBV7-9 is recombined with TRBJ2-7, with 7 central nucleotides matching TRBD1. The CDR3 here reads CASSSDRVGSYEQYF. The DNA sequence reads TGTGCCAGCAGCTCAGACAGGGTGGGCTCCTACGAGCAGTACTTC.